A single T cell receptor (beta chain) is shown here with its context. Per the original data handling: Amplification of reference gene primers was used by the study to estimate nucleated cell counts. Libraries were prepared by immunoSEQ multiplex PCR; TCRdb keeps only in-frame clonotypes and omits some of them. The D gene and trimming were derived from the DNA, and the V and J assignments and clone size from that table. In the table there are more than 90,000 clones, roughly 85% of which are singletons. The data are from a study of blood T cell repertoires in COVID-19. Whole-study context: COVID-19 samples, acute and convalescent, were from the United States, Italy and Spain. The analysed material was cDNA or gDNA that came from T cells, B-cell-depleted T cells, or PBMCs.

Trimming left V 3 bases short and J 7 bases short, with 10 bases between. The CDR3 extends over 14 amino acids. Germline V lookup: CDR1 SGHNT, CDR2 YENEEA. The rearrangement links TRBV11-3 to TRBJ1-6, with D possibly TRBD1 on 6 matching bases. The sequenced material came from peripheral blood. The sequence was obtained from a woman in her 70s with active or convalescent COVID-19. The CDR3 region is CASSLGGQNSPLHF. DNA of the CDR3: TGTGCCAGCAGCTTGGGGGGGCAGAATTCACCCCTCCACTTT.